This TCR beta chain derives from a study of shared T cell receptors in the human thymus. V shed 5 bases and J shed 3 bases, with 16 bases lying between them. Germline values: CDR1 SEHNR, CDR2 FQNEAQ (reference sequence). CDR3 length equals 15 residues. Clones were sequenced by immunoSEQ multiplex PCR, and TCRdb holds only the in-frame ones, with some missing. Altogether approximately 730,000 clones are present, approximately 83% being singletons, with the ten largest covering roughly 0.01%. A further study also used this sample, focusing on human thymus T cells. From that report: Resections were taken during corrective heart surgery, and the thymus tissue came from these. Overlap was high between thymic repertoires from unrelated individuals, as reported in related research.

The chain has TRBV7-9 and TRBJ1-2; D perhaps matches TRBD1 (6 bases). This TCR was recovered from a girl under three years old with a congenital heart defect. Sample: thymocytes. CDR3 nucleotide sequence: TGTGCCAGCAGCCAAACAGGGAGGGGTCACTATGGCTACACCTTC. Protein: CASSQTGRGHYGYTF.